The 10 T cell receptor beta chains given below trace back to one sample, sequenced in a study of cytomegalovirus exposure and HLA in healthy donors. 13 Jbeta primers and 60 Vbeta primers were used for the PCR. Sequencing was performed with immunoSEQ multiplex PCR; in TCRdb, only in-frame clones are kept and a portion is missing. The repertoire consists of 99,000 or so clones, with 83% occurring once and the leading ten covering about 5.9%. Sequenced material: PBMCs. All receptors derive from a man younger than 30 in good health and CMV-seronegative.

This clone was observed a handful of times. The CDR3 coding sequence is TGTGCCAGCAGTCAGACAGGGGTAAACGAAAAACTGTTTTTT. It encodes CASSQTGVNEKLFF. The chain recombines TRBV28 with TRBJ1-4; TRBD1 aligns across 8 bases. The CDR3 spans 14 residues. V was clipped by 5 bases and J by 8 bases; unmatched bases: 7. The germline V gene has CDR1 MDHEN and CDR2 SYDVKM.

This rearrangement joins TRBV11-3 to TRBJ1-4, with 8 bases that match TRBD1. The CDR3 runs to 14 residues. J lost 8 bases, V lost 4 bases, and 6 bases had no gene match. Germline loops: CDR1 SGHNT, CDR2 YENEEA. CDR3 sequence reads: CASSSGQGEEKLFF. Here the CDR3 DNA reads TGTGCCAGCAGCTCCGGACAGGGAGAGGAAAAACTGTTTTTT.

J is TRBJ2-7 and V is TRBV19; a possible D gene is TRBD1 (5 bases). Germline V lookup: CDR1 LNHDA, CDR2 SQIVND (reference sequence). V lost 4 bases and J 2 bases, leaving 12 bases between the germline ends. The CDR3 extends over 14 amino acids. CDR3 protein: CASSTQTETYEQYF. For the CDR3, the DNA is TGTGCCAGTAGTACCCAGACAGAGACCTACGAGCAGTACTTC.

This clone was counted between two and nine times. This chain connects TRBV6-6 to TRBJ1-3; D remains unclear. CDR3 length: 15 residues. Germline CDR1 and CDR2: MNHNY and SVGAGI (reference sequence). V gave up 2 bases and J gave up 2 bases, with 10 bases separating them. CDR3 in amino acids: CASSYDGVAGNTIYF. Written as DNA, the CDR3 is TGTGCCAGCAGTTACGACGGGGTGGCTGGAAACACCATATATTTT.

This clone came up a few times. V and J are TRBV4-1 and TRBJ2-5, with a possible D match to TRBD2 (6 bases). Germline V gene data show CDR1 as MGHRA and CDR2 as YSYEKL. Trimming shortened V by 0 bases and J by 2 bases, and 10 bases separated the two germline ends. This CDR3 has 15 residues. The CDR3 DNA is TGCGCCAGCAGCCAAGATGGGGGAGGTCAAGAGACCCAGTACTTC. This codes for CASSQDGGGQETQYF.

In this sample, this clone turned up once. The J gene is TRBJ2-2, the V gene TRBV5-5; D may be TRBD1 (6 bases). The V gene's germline CDR1 is SGHKS and CDR2 YYEKEE (reference sequence). The V end lost 4 bases, the J end lost 1 base, and 14 bases lay between the germline ends. This CDR3 is 16 amino acids long. CDR3 nucleotide sequence: TGTGCCAGCAGCGGCCAAATGGACAGGAACACCGGGGAGCTGTTTTTT. It specifies CASSGQMDRNTGELFF.

The rearrangement joins TRBV6-5 to TRBJ1-4; the D gene is possibly TRBD1 (6 bases). V was clipped by 6 bases and J by 0 bases, with 11 bases between them. Germline V gene data show CDR1 as MNHEY and CDR2 as SVGAGI. The CDR3 length is 15 residues. The CDR3 reads CASSDRIATNEKLFF. CDR3 DNA sequence: TGTGCCAGCAGCGACAGGATTGCAACTAATGAAAAACTGTTTTTT.

This clone is a singleton in its sample. The chain carries TRBV2 and TRBJ2-3; possible D gene TRBD1, 6 bases. The V end lost 8 bases, the J end lost 2 bases, and 17 bases lay between the germline ends. Germline V gives CDR1 SNHLY, CDR2 FYNNEI. The CDR3 loop spans 15 amino acids. The CDR3 sequence: CASLGSGAYTDTQYF. The CDR3 DNA reads TGTGCCAGCCTTGGGTCAGGGGCCTACACAGATACGCAGTATTTT.

The rearrangement uses TRBV6-6 and TRBJ1-1; 8 bases line up with TRBD1. This CDR3 is built from 13 residues. Germline trimming cut 10 bases from V and 2 bases from J; bases unmatched to any gene: 6. Germline V gene lookup returns CDR1 MNHNY and CDR2 SVGAGI (reference sequence). In DNA form, the CDR3 reads TGTGCCACCGACACAGGGGGTAACACTGAAGCTTTCTTT. It is translated as CATDTGGNTEAFF.

The chain combines TRBV7-2 with TRBJ2-7, with 14 bases lining up with TRBD2. CDR3 length equals 15 residues. The V gene's germline CDR1 is SGHTA and CDR2 FQGNSA. Trimming cost V 5 bases and J 4 bases; bases outside gene matches: 4. The CDR3 sequence is CASSPRLAGGYEQYF. CDR3 coding DNA: TGTGCCAGCAGCCCGCGACTAGCGGGAGGGTACGAGCAGTACTTC.